The 13 T cell receptor beta chains presented below share a single source sample, sequenced in a study of cytomegalovirus exposure and HLA in healthy donors. The PCR used 60 Vbeta and 13 Jbeta primers. Data came from immunoSEQ multiplex PCR; TCRdb stores just in-frame clones and leaves some out. The table has roughly 200,000 clones, around 82% seen once; the top ten hold approximately 14%. The sequenced sample was PBMCs. The source is a woman in her 30s in good health and CMV-seropositive.

This chain links TRBV30 with TRBJ1-3; tentatively, D is TRBD1 (5 bases). The germline V and J ends were trimmed by 1 base and 7 bases, with 20 bases remaining between them. Germline lookup yields CDR1 GTSNPN and CDR2 SVGIG (reference sequence). This CDR3 is 16 amino acids long. This chain's CDR3 is CAWSATSGTSGNTIYF. CDR3 nucleotide sequence: TGTGCCTGGAGTGCTACAAGCGGGACGTCCGGGAACACCATATATTTT.

The chain has TRBV30 and TRBJ2-1; unclear D gene. CDR3 length equals 13 residues. Trimming took 1 base from V and 12 from J, leaving 16 bases between them. Germline V gene sequence: CDR1 GTSNPN, CDR2 SVGIG (reference sequence). The CDR3 DNA follows: TGTGCCTGGAGTGACCCGGGTGCTCCGTGGCAGTTCTTC. It yields the protein CAWSDPGAPWQFF.

This chain uses TRBV5-1 with TRBJ2-2; TRBD2 might be the D (6 bases). The germline gives CDR1 SGHRS, CDR2 YFSETQ. The CDR3 runs 15 residues. V was cut by 0 bases and J by 6 bases, with 12 bases left in between. The CDR3 nucleotides are TGCGCCAGCAGCTTGGGACTAGGATTCTCCGGGGAGCTGTTTTTT. Translating gives CASSLGLGFSGELFF.

V is TRBV5-1 and J is TRBJ2-2; D is possibly TRBD2 (6 bases). Trimming removed 0 bases from V and 2 bases from J, with 11 bases in between. From germline, CDR1 is SGHRS and CDR2 YFSETQ. The CDR3 loop spans 16 amino acids. As DNA, the CDR3 is TGCGCCAGCAGCTTGGCGGTAGCGGTAAACACCGGGGAGCTGTTTTTT. Its translation: CASSLAVAVNTGELFF.

This rearrangement joins TRBV7-6 to TRBJ1-2; a possible D gene is TRBD1 (5 bases). CDR3 length equals 12 residues. Germline CDR1 reads SGHVS; CDR2 reads FNYEAQ. The germline V and J ends were trimmed by 5 bases and 9 bases, with 13 bases remaining between them. The chain's CDR3 is CASSPAEGSYTF. The CDR3 nucleotides read TGTGCCAGCAGCCCAGCGGAGGGGAGCTACACCTTC.

Concerning this clone itself: Other DNA sequences from this sample encode an identical CDR3 as well. In DNA form, the CDR3 reads TGTGCCAGTAGTATCGACTCCTCTGGAAACACCATATATTTT. Protein: CASSIDSSGNTIYF. V usage is TRBV19 and J usage is TRBJ1-3; no definite D call. Germline CDR1 and CDR2: LNHDA and SQIVND (reference sequence). The CDR3 length is 14 residues. V dropped 3 bases and J dropped 0 bases, with 6 bases sitting between them.

The gene calls are TRBV12-5 and TRBJ2-3; the D gene is possibly TRBD2 (6 bases). This CDR3 region has 15 residues. V gave up 6 bases and J gave up 0 bases, with 13 bases separating them. Germline assignment: CDR1 LGHNT and CDR2 FRNRAP. The CDR3 nucleotides are TGTGCTAGTGGGCGCGGGACCGCTAGCACAGATACGCAGTATTTT. This translates into CASGRGTASTDTQYF.

CDR3 sequence reads: CASSETGGESYEQYF. For the CDR3, the DNA is TGTGCCAGCAGTGAGACAGGGGGAGAATCCTACGAGCAGTACTTC. The V gene is TRBV28, the J gene TRBJ2-7, with 9 nucleotides matching TRBD1. The CDR3 is 15 amino acids. The germline CDR1 and CDR2 sequences are MDHEN and SYDVKM. After removal of 5 bases from V and 1 base from J, the junction contained 6 bases not matched to a gene.

This chain connects TRBV5-1 to TRBJ2-1; TRBD2 matches 10 bases. J lost 5 bases, V lost 0 bases, and 5 bases had no gene match. The CDR3 is 16 amino acids. CDR1 is SGHRS and CDR2 is YFSETQ in the germline V gene. The CDR3 sequence is CASSLGGTSVDNEQFF. The CDR3 region has the DNA TGCGCCAGCAGCTTGGGAGGGACTAGCGTGGACAATGAGCAGTTCTTC.

The gene calls are TRBV5-4 and TRBJ2-5; D is unclear. V lost 0 bases and J 4 bases, leaving 7 bases between the germline ends. Germline V lookup: CDR1 SGHNT, CDR2 YYREEE (reference sequence). The CDR3 consists of 13 residues. The CDR3 reads CASSLAPLETQYF. For the CDR3, the DNA is TGTGCCAGCAGCTTGGCCCCGTTAGAGACCCAGTACTTC.

This chain uses TRBV30 with TRBJ1-1; 8 bases map to TRBD1. V lost 4 bases and J lost 4; bases outside the gene matches: 5. The CDR3 loop spans 13 amino acids. CDR1 GTSNPN and CDR2 SVGIG come from the germline V gene (reference sequence). The CDR3 loop is CAWKGQEGTEAFF. The CDR3 DNA sequence: TGTGCCTGGAAGGGACAGGAGGGCACTGAAGCTTTCTTT. The variable domain in full, completed from reference TRBV30 and TRBJ1-1, reads SQTIHQWPATLVQPVGSPLSLECTVEGTSNPNLYWYRQAAGRGLQLLFYSVGIGQISSEVPQNLSASRPQDRQFILSSKKLLLSDSGFYLCAWKGQEGTEAFFGQGTRLTVV.

The V gene is TRBV28, the J gene TRBJ2-7; TRBD2 matches 7 bases. The CDR3 extends over 14 amino acids. Germline trimming cut 10 bases from V and 2 bases from J; bases unmatched to any gene: 11. CDR1 is MDHEN, CDR2 SYDVKM, per germline. CDR3 sequence (DNA): TGTGCCACCTCCCTGGGGGGGGGAACCTACGAGCAGTACTTC. Amino acid sequence: CATSLGGGTYEQYF. Supplemented by reference TRBV28 and TRBJ2-7, the full variable domain reads DVKVTQSSRYLVKRTGEKVFLECVQDMDHENMFWYRQDPGLGLRLIYFSYDVKMKEKGDIPEGYSVSREKKERFSLILESASTNQTSMYLCATSLGGGTYEQYFGPGTRLTVT.

This clone has just one count. The V and J genes are TRBV2 and TRBJ2-7; maybe TRBD2 (5 bases). CDR1 and CDR2 from the germline V gene are SNHLY and FYNNEI. V shed 5 bases and J shed 2 bases, with 13 bases lying between them. There are 14 residues in the CDR3. The CDR3 loop is CASSTNGGTYEQYF. The DNA for the CDR3 is TGTGCCAGCAGTACCAATGGAGGTACCTACGAGCAGTACTTC.